A selection of T cell receptor beta chains follows, all from one sample in a study of control samples from healthy donors and cancer patients. The data were produced by immunoSEQ multiplex PCR, yet TCRdb's version contains in-frame clones alone and is incomplete. The data contain some 150,000 clones, 93% of them singletons. Sequenced sample: blood. The receptors stem from a middle-aged man in good health. CDR3s include the opening cysteine and the closing phenylalanine or tryptophan. The D gene is left open where the match is weak. The size entry is marked missing in some rows and otherwise reads once, few, many or a size class.

d_call | j_call | v_call | clone_size | cdr3_aa | cdr3_nt
TRBD2 | TRBJ2-2 | TRBV24-1 | . | CATASGRNTGELFF | TGTGCCACCGCTAGCGGGAGGAACACCGGGGAGCTGTTTTTT
. | TRBJ2-7 | TRBV2 | . | CASSRYYEQYF | TGTGCCAGCAGCAGATACTACGAGCAGTACTTC
TRBD1 | TRBJ2-6 | TRBV5-8 | . | CASKRTGSFLSGANVLTF | TGTGCCAGCAAGCGGACAGGGAGTTTCCTCTCTGGGGCCAACGTCCTGACTTTC
TRBD1 | TRBJ2-6 | TRBV5-1 | . | CATTPTGQGAGANVLTF | TGCGCCACTACCCCCACGGGACAGGGGGCCGGGGCCAACGTCCTGACTTTC
. | TRBJ2-1 | TRBV4-1 | few | CASSQAFYNEQFF | TGCGCCAGCAGCCAAGCCTTCTACAATGAGCAGTTCTTC
. | TRBJ1-2 | TRBV12-3/TRBV12-4 | . | CASRTDYGYTF | TGTGCCAGCAGGACAGACTATGGCTACACCTTC
TRBD1 | TRBJ2-2 | TRBV6-5 | . | CASRRQGDTGELFF | TGTGCCAGCAGACGACAGGGTGACACCGGGGAGCTGTTTTTT
TRBD1 | TRBJ1-2 | TRBV5-5 | once | CASSPGQPALYGYTF | TGTGCCAGCAGCCCGGGACAGCCCGCCCTCTATGGCTACACCTTC
. | TRBJ1-1 | TRBV27 | . | CASSPMSGLSKRTEAFF | TGTGCCAGCAGTCCCATGTCGGGGCTATCAAAGAGGACTGAAGCTTTCTTT
. | TRBJ1-2 | TRBV19 | . | CASLRAGSTFNYGYTF | TGTGCCAGTCTCCGGGCGGGCAGTACCTTCAACTATGGCTACACCTTC
. | TRBJ1-6 | TRBV7-9 | . | CASSLSKQTGNSPLHF | TGTGCCAGCAGCTTAAGTAAACAGACTGGGAATTCACCCCTCCACTTT
. | TRBJ2-1 | TRBV18 | . | CASSPPSGLLGLNEQFF | TGTGCCAGCTCACCACCCAGCGGGCTTTTAGGGTTGAATGAGCAGTTCTTC
. | TRBJ1-4 | TRBV11-2 | . | CASSSGDGNEKLFF | TGTGCCAGCAGCTCAGGGGACGGAAATGAAAAACTGTTTTTT
. | TRBJ2-5 | TRBV9 | . | CASSVVGSQETQYF | TGTGCCAGCAGCGTAGTAGGTAGTCAAGAGACCCAGTACTTC
TRBD1 | TRBJ1-4 | TRBV18 | . | CASSLGQGIEKLFF | TGTGCCAGCTCCCTAGGACAGGGCATTGAAAAACTGTTTTTT
. | TRBJ2-7 | TRBV6-2/TRBV6-3 | . | CASSDSAFGGQYF | TGTGCCAGCAGTGACAGTGCTTTCGGTGGGCAGTACTTC
. | TRBJ1-2 | TRBV10-3 | . | CAISEGVNYGYTF | TGTGCCATCAGTGAGGGGGTAAACTATGGCTACACCTTC
. | TRBJ1-5 | TRBV10-3 | . | CAISESGRQGGSNQPQHF | TGTGCCATCAGTGAGTCGGGTAGGCAGGGAGGGAGCAATCAGCCCCAGCATTTT
. | TRBJ1-1 | TRBV7-9 | . | CASSPGGSTEAFF | TGTGCCAGCAGCCCGGGTGGAAGCACTGAAGCTTTCTTT
. | TRBJ2-3 | TRBV10-1 | . | CASRPGRPPDTQYF | TGCGCCAGCAGGCCGGGAAGACCCCCAGATACGCAGTATTTT
. | TRBJ1-5 | TRBV6-6 | . | CASTPSGNQPQHF | TGTGCCAGCACACCATCGGGCAATCAGCCCCAGCATTTT
. | TRBJ2-1 | TRBV20-1 | . | CSASTHPNEQFF | TGCAGTGCTAGTACCCACCCCAATGAGCAGTTCTTC
TRBD2 | TRBJ2-1 | TRBV12-3/TRBV12-4 | . | CASSLTSGEEQFF | TGTGCCAGCAGTCTGACTAGCGGGGAAGAGCAGTTCTTC
. | TRBJ2-5 | TRBV4-2 | . | CASSQTDSQETQYF | TGTGCCAGCAGCCAAACGGACAGCCAAGAGACCCAGTACTTC
TRBD1 | TRBJ1-5 | TRBV5-1 | . | CASSLDDRGGQPQHF | TGCGCCAGCAGCTTGGACGACAGGGGAGGGCAGCCCCAGCATTTT
TRBD2 | TRBJ2-2 | TRBV5-6 | . | CASRYGLAGDTGELFF | TGTGCCAGCAGATATGGACTAGCGGGAGATACCGGGGAGCTGTTTTTT
. | TRBJ1-4 | TRBV10-3 | . | CAISVGRWGANEKLFF | TGTGCCATCAGTGTGGGCAGGTGGGGTGCTAATGAAAAACTGTTTTTT
. | TRBJ1-1 | TRBV6-5 | . | CASSYFVDREAFF | TGTGCCAGCAGTTACTTCGTTGACAGGGAAGCTTTCTTT
TRBD2 | TRBJ2-7 | TRBV4-1 | . | CASSLGVAGTTYEQYF | TGCGCCAGCAGCTTAGGCGTAGCGGGAACCACCTACGAGCAGTACTTC
. | TRBJ2-1 | TRBV18 | once | CASSLQVVSPNDSNEQFF | TGTGCCAGCTCACTGCAGGTGGTGTCCCCTAACGACTCCAATGAGCAGTTCTTC
. | TRBJ1-2 | TRBV3-1/TRBV3-2 | . | CASSQGAYGYTF | TGTGCCAGCAGCCAAGGAGCCTATGGCTACACCTTC
. | TRBJ1-4 | TRBV9 | . | CASSVLNRAGNNEKLFF | TGTGCCAGCAGCGTTTTAAACCGGGCCGGAAATAATGAAAAACTGTTTTTT
TRBD1 | TRBJ1-4 | TRBV2 | . | CASSTGTVNEKLFF | TGTGCCAGCAGTACCGGGACAGTTAATGAAAAACTGTTTTTT
. | TRBJ2-1 | TRBV5-4 | . | CASSSAGSYNEQFF | TGTGCCAGCAGCTCAGCGGGCTCCTACAATGAGCAGTTCTTC
. | TRBJ2-3 | TRBV9 | . | CASSVAPGNGDTQYF | TGTGCCAGCAGCGTAGCTCCCGGGAACGGAGATACGCAGTATTTT
. | TRBJ2-1 | TRBV24-1 | . | CATSDLPTDPPYNEQFF | TGTGCCACCAGTGATTTGCCGACAGACCCACCCTACAATGAGCAGTTCTTC
. | TRBJ1-4 | TRBV5-1 | . | CASSLASGFDEKLFF | TGCGCCAGCAGCTTGGCCTCGGGGTTTGATGAAAAACTGTTTTTT
. | TRBJ1-1 | TRBV27 | few | CASSWSPRTEAFF | TGTGCCAGCAGTTGGAGCCCGCGGACTGAAGCTTTCTTT
TRBD2 | TRBJ2-5 | TRBV3-1/TRBV3-2 | . | CASSHPGTSGRAEETQYF | TGTGCCAGCAGCCATCCCGGGACTAGCGGGAGGGCCGAAGAGACCCAGTACTTC
. | TRBJ2-1 | TRBV5-1 | once | CASSLDSGYNEQFF | TGCGCCAGCAGCTTAGACAGTGGGTACAATGAGCAGTTCTTC